Listed below are T cell receptor beta chains from one sample, sequenced in a study of blood T cell repertoires in COVID-19. Profiling relied on immunoSEQ multiplex PCR, and the TCRdb table lists in-frame clones only, not all of them. The profile covers roughly 120,000 clones, with roughly nine tenths appearing a single time and more than 6% taken by the ten largest. Sequences were obtained from peripheral blood. The receptor set was obtained from a human donor in a cohort sampled during active COVID-19. Each CDR3 is given with its conserved first and last residue.

V: TRBV7-6; CDR3: CASSPRRQGGQPQHF
V: TRBV6-5; CDR3: CASRQAGGEAYTF
V: TRBV6-5; CDR3: CASTRDRVTEAFF
V: TRBV6-5; CDR3: CASRDRTNTGELFF
V: TRBV25-1; CDR3: CASMKGQGWEETQYF
V: TRBV5-1; CDR3: CASSRDTPYEQYF
V: TRBV3-1/TRBV3-2; CDR3: CASSLKPGQGLTGTQYF
V: TRBV2; CDR3: CASSGGSKGRHEAFF
V: TRBV7-9; CDR3: CASSYGTGRYEQYF
V: TRBV7-2; CDR3: CASSSTRTGSNYGYTF
V: TRBV4-1; CDR3: CASSQVGRGNEKLFF
V: TRBV7-6; CDR3: CASSLGVVGELFF
V: TRBV6-5; CDR3: CASSYAETNQETQYF
V: TRBV5-1; CDR3: CASSLDLAGGYEQYF
V: TRBV30; CDR3: CAWSFREAGYTF
V: TRBV7-3; CDR3: CASRPLGGPEDTQYF
V: TRBV5-6; CDR3: CASSSETGYLSPLHF
V: TRBV5-8; CDR3: CASSPRGQGANQPQHF
V: TRBV5-1; CDR3: CASSLDGWNTEAFF
V: TRBV6-2/TRBV6-3; CDR3: CASSFRQGSERNQPQHF
V: TRBV5-4; CDR3: CASSLRGGWNTEAFF
V: TRBV27; CDR3: CASSLGSIYGYTF
V: TRBV5-1; CDR3: CASSLNGLRGSGANVLTF
V: TRBV30; CDR3: CACSGGGAQETQYF
V: TRBV27; CDR3: CASSLLSTRKLNEQFF
V: TRBV5-1; CDR3: CASSLDLQTNSPLHF
V: TRBV5-1; CDR3: CASSSQESTGNTIYF
V: TRBV19; CDR3: CASTFQTASGSGNEQFF
V: TRBV12-3/TRBV12-4; CDR3: CASQRQGTDTQYF
V: TRBV20-1; CDR3: CSASWAGGVGNTIYF
V: TRBV3-1/TRBV3-2; CDR3: CASSRKGRVDTEAFF
V: TRBV2; CDR3: CASSLGQLNTEAFF
V: TRBV12-3/TRBV12-4; CDR3: CASSPAREQYF
V: TRBV10-1; CDR3: CASSEGREATEAFF
V: TRBV12-3/TRBV12-4; CDR3: CASSFSGNTEAFF
V: TRBV24-1; CDR3: CATSDVRQGAAGANVLTF
V: TRBV7-9; CDR3: CASKGSDRGAEQYF
V: TRBV2; CDR3: CASRDRTGQGEQYF
V: TRBV7-2; CDR3: CASSLGNRGYEQYF
V: TRBV11-3; CDR3: CASSLVSQFSNQPQHF
V: TRBV5-4; CDR3: CASSSTQGISGNTIYF
V: TRBV11-1; CDR3: CASSYPSGSSYNEQFF
V: TRBV19; CDR3: CASSIGGNSGNTIYF
V: TRBV5-1; CDR3: CASSPGQGSTDTQYF
V: TRBV5-1; CDR3: CASSLVGGTNSPLHF
V: TRBV28; CDR3: CASSVTGSANYGYTF
V: TRBV9; CDR3: CASSPPVRTGTYNEQFF